The 10 T cell receptor beta chains below were found in one sample sequenced in a study of OX40 agonist ivuxolimab in advanced cancers. Library generation was performed with the immunoSEQ multiplex PCR assay. The table was pulled from immuneACCESS by TCRdb, which kept in-frame rearrangements only. Such tables lose some clones; where checked, under half of the loss comes from unresolved V genes, and the rest has no known cause. This sample holds 90,000 to 100,000 clones; approximately 83% were observed only once. Clones ranked in the top ten supply more than 1.1% of the sample. The sample was CD4+ or CD8+ T cells sorted from blood, taken in a trial of the OX40 agonist ivuxolimab. The receptors come from an adult with an advanced solid tumor such as melanoma, head and neck, liver or kidney cancer.

The chain combines TRBV10-3 with TRBJ2-1; D remains ambiguous. The CDR3 length is 11 residues. Germline CDR1 and CDR2: ENHRY and SYGVKD. Trimming shortened V by 6 bases and J by 5 bases, and 5 bases separated the two germline ends. CDR3 DNA: TGTGCCATCAGCAAAGACAATGAGCAGTTCTTC. Translated: CAISKDNEQFF.

The rearrangement links TRBV28 to TRBJ1-5; D not certain. Germline CDR1 reads MDHEN; CDR2 reads SYDVKM. The CDR3 length is 13 residues. The V and J ends lost 3 bases and 2 bases respectively, with 5 bases between them. The CDR3 DNA follows: TGTGCCAGCAGTTTGGTTGGCAATCAGCCCCAGCATTTT. Translation: CASSLVGNQPQHF.

The chain uses TRBV4-2 and TRBJ2-7; TRBD1 matches 10 bases. CDR1 and CDR2 (germline): LGHNA, YNFKEQ. J gave up 6 bases and V 5 bases, and 7 bases lay outside the gene matches. This CDR3 has 14 amino acids. As DNA, the CDR3 is TGTGCCAGCAGCGCCGGGACAGGGGACGGCGAGCAGTACTTC. This codes for CASSAGTGDGEQYF.

This clone has only a few counts. The V and J genes are TRBV29-1 and TRBJ2-1; D not resolved. CDR3 size: 14 residues. CDR1 and CDR2 (germline): SQVTM, ANQGSEA. V was trimmed by 5 bases and J by 0 bases, leaving 11 bases between them. CDR3 in amino acids: CSVQGGLSYNEQFF. In DNA form, the CDR3 reads TGCAGCGTTCAAGGCGGTCTCTCCTACAATGAGCAGTTCTTC.

This sequence joins TRBV4-3 and TRBJ2-7; D uncertain. Germline-derived CDR1 and CDR2 are LGHNA and YSLEER. The V end was cut by 4 bases, the J end by 3 bases, with 10 bases between. The CDR3 runs to 13 residues. CDR3 sequence reads: CASSPRLGYEQYF. The CDR3 bases are TGCGCCAGCAGCCCACGACTTGGCTACGAGCAGTACTTC.

The V and J genes are TRBV18 and TRBJ1-4; D remains unclear. Germline V CDR1 and CDR2: KGHSH, LQKENI. The ends were cut back, 5 bases at V and 3 bases at J, with 10 bases in the middle. The CDR3 spans 14 residues. The CDR3 loop is CASSEKGSNEKLFF. CDR3 sequence (DNA): TGTGCCAGCTCAGAAAAGGGATCTAATGAAAAACTGTTTTTT.

V usage is TRBV7-3 and J usage is TRBJ1-2; D perhaps matches TRBD1 (5 bases). Between the trimmed V and J ends, which lost 5 bases and 4 bases, there was a span of 20 bases. Germline-derived CDR1 and CDR2 are SGHTA and FQGTGA. The CDR3 is 16 amino acids. The CDR3 coding sequence is TGTGCCAGCAGCCCGGTGGGGGGGATTGTGGGCTATGGCTACACCTTC. Translation gives CASSPVGGIVGYGYTF.

V usage is TRBV11-3 and J usage is TRBJ2-3, with D uncertain. With 1 base removed from V and 3 bases from J, the gap between germline ends came to 8 bases. Per germline, CDR1 SGHNT and CDR2 YENEEA. This CDR3 spans 14 amino acids. The CDR3 loop is CASSLGAFTDTQYF. DNA for the CDR3: TGTGCCAGCAGCTTAGGGGCTTTTACAGATACGCAGTATTTT.

This clone was detected once. V gene TRBV7-3 combines with J gene TRBJ1-6, with D uncertain. This CDR3 spans 14 amino acids. Between the trimmed V and J ends, which lost 6 bases and 6 bases, there was a span of 12 bases. Per the germline V gene, CDR1 is SGHTA and CDR2 is FQGTGA. CDR3 sequence: CASSPRQTNSPLHF. In nucleotides, the CDR3 is TGTGCCAGCAGTCCTAGGCAAACTAATTCACCCCTCCACTTT.

The chain carries TRBV2 and TRBJ1-5; 8 bases fit TRBD1. CDR3 size: 12 residues. J was trimmed by 9 bases and V by 8 bases; bases with no gene match: 6. The germline CDR1 and CDR2 sequences are SNHLY and FYNNEI. CDR3 in amino acids: CASSGQARPQHF. CDR3 DNA sequence: TGTGCCAGCTCGGGACAGGCGCGGCCCCAGCATTTT. Full variable domain (rest looked up from reference TRBV2 and TRBJ1-5): EPEVTQTPSHQVTQMGQEVILRCVPISNHLYFYWYRQILGQKVEFLVSFYNNEISEKSEIFDDQFSVERPDGSNFTLKIRSTKLEDSAMYFCASSGQARPQHFGDGTRLSIL.